These T cell receptor beta chains were read from a single sample in a study of blood T cell repertoires in COVID-19. TCRdb's copy holds only in-frame clones and misses some; the assay was immunoSEQ multiplex PCR. Of about 240,000 clones in the sample, about four fifths were seen once. Sequences were obtained from peripheral blood. The receptors come from a woman in her seventies with acute or convalescent COVID-19. The CDR3 runs from the conserved cysteine through the conserved F or W. A D gene is named only where the DNA matches it firmly. Only some rows state a clone size, as once, few, many or a class for expanded clones.

J gene: TRBJ1-3
D gene: TRBD1
V gene: TRBV5-4
clone size: -
CDR3 protein: CASSSQGASGNTIYF
CDR3 DNA: TGTGCCAGCAGCTCACAGGGGGCTTCTGGAAACACCATATATTTT

J gene: TRBJ1-5
D gene: -
V gene: TRBV18
clone size: -
CDR3 protein: CASSPQGDQPQHF
CDR3 DNA: TGTGCCAGCTCACCACAAGGAGATCAGCCCCAGCATTTT

J gene: TRBJ1-5
D gene: -
V gene: TRBV5-1
clone size: -
CDR3 protein: CASSLTGPNQPQHF
CDR3 DNA: TGCGCCAGCAGCTTAACAGGGCCCAACCAGCCCCAGCATTTT

J gene: TRBJ2-7
D gene: -
V gene: TRBV12-3/TRBV12-4
clone size: once
CDR3 protein: CARSRDTCYEQYF
CDR3 DNA: TGTGCCAGGAGCCGGGACACATGCTACGAGCAGTACTTC

J gene: TRBJ1-1
D gene: -
V gene: TRBV5-1
clone size: once
CDR3 protein: CASSLEPGRYTEAFF
CDR3 DNA: TGCGCCAGCAGCTTGGAACCAGGGAGGTACACTGAAGCTTTCTTT

J gene: TRBJ1-6
D gene: -
V gene: TRBV9
clone size: -
CDR3 protein: CASSVEGRDSPLHF
CDR3 DNA: TGTGCCAGCAGCGTAGAGGGGCGTGATTCACCCCTCCACTTT

J gene: TRBJ2-5
D gene: -
V gene: TRBV19
clone size: -
CDR3 protein: CASSIRFQETQYF
CDR3 DNA: TGTGCCAGTAGTATCAGGTTCCAAGAGACCCAGTACTTC

J gene: TRBJ1-3
D gene: -
V gene: TRBV5-1
clone size: few
CDR3 protein: CASSLEGVDSGNTIYF
CDR3 DNA: TGCGCCAGCAGCTTGGAGGGGGTAGACTCTGGAAACACCATATATTTT

J gene: TRBJ2-1
D gene: -
V gene: TRBV2
clone size: -
CDR3 protein: CASSERTVHEQFF
CDR3 DNA: TGTGCCAGCAGTGAAAGGACTGTCCATGAGCAGTTCTTC

J gene: TRBJ2-1
D gene: TRBD2
V gene: TRBV4-2
clone size: -
CDR3 protein: CASSQASAGGKQFF
CDR3 DNA: TGTGCCAGCAGCCAAGCCTCGGCGGGAGGGAAGCAGTTCTTC

J gene: TRBJ2-7
D gene: TRBD1
V gene: TRBV20-1
clone size: -
CDR3 protein: CSASPGTGFYEQYF
CDR3 DNA: TGCAGTGCCAGTCCCGGGACAGGATTCTACGAGCAGTACTTC

J gene: TRBJ2-4
D gene: -
V gene: TRBV9
clone size: once
CDR3 protein: CASSVDPRGENIQYF
CDR3 DNA: TGTGCCAGCAGCGTAGACCCCAGGGGGGAGAACATTCAGTACTTC

J gene: TRBJ2-7
D gene: TRBD2
V gene: TRBV30
clone size: -
CDR3 protein: CAWRFSGGAEQYF
CDR3 DNA: TGTGCCTGGAGATTTAGCGGGGGGGCCGAGCAGTACTTC

J gene: TRBJ2-7
D gene: TRBD2
V gene: TRBV18
clone size: -
CDR3 protein: CASSPPYSGGAGEQYF
CDR3 DNA: TGTGCCAGCTCACCACCATATAGCGGGGGGGCTGGTGAGCAGTACTTC

J gene: TRBJ1-1
D gene: -
V gene: TRBV7-9
clone size: -
CDR3 protein: CASSLGATLLHAEAFF
CDR3 DNA: TGTGCCAGCAGCTTGGGGGCAACACTACTACACGCTGAAGCTTTCTTT

J gene: TRBJ2-1
D gene: TRBD2
V gene: TRBV5-1
clone size: -
CDR3 protein: CASSLAAGAEQFF
CDR3 DNA: TGCGCCAGCAGCTTGGCAGCGGGGGCTGAGCAGTTCTTC

J gene: TRBJ1-1
D gene: TRBD1
V gene: TRBV4-1
clone size: few
CDR3 protein: CASMKDRGDTEAFF
CDR3 DNA: TGCGCCAGCATGAAAGACAGGGGGGACACTGAAGCTTTCTTT

J gene: TRBJ1-1
D gene: -
V gene: TRBV6-6
clone size: -
CDR3 protein: CASSALGGETEAFF
CDR3 DNA: TGTGCCAGCAGTGCCTTGGGGGGGGAAACTGAAGCTTTCTTT

J gene: TRBJ1-5
D gene: -
V gene: TRBV4-1
clone size: -
CDR3 protein: CASSQVSTVNQPQHF
CDR3 DNA: TGCGCCAGCAGCCAAGTTTCGACAGTTAATCAGCCCCAGCATTTT

J gene: TRBJ1-6
D gene: -
V gene: TRBV30
clone size: -
CDR3 protein: CAWTKGWEYNSPLHF
CDR3 DNA: TGTGCCTGGACAAAGGGGTGGGAATATAATTCACCCCTCCACTTT

J gene: TRBJ1-4
D gene: -
V gene: TRBV6-5
clone size: -
CDR3 protein: CATDRQPKGEKLFF
CDR3 DNA: TGTGCCACCGACCGACAGCCAAAGGGTGAAAAACTGTTTTTT

J gene: TRBJ1-4
D gene: TRBD1
V gene: TRBV30
clone size: -
CDR3 protein: CAWSGGQGRGKLFF
CDR3 DNA: TGTGCCTGGAGTGGAGGACAGGGGAGGGGAAAACTGTTTTTT

J gene: TRBJ2-1
D gene: -
V gene: TRBV5-6
clone size: -
CDR3 protein: CASSQRPNRNNEQFF
CDR3 DNA: TGTGCCAGCAGCCAAAGGCCGAACAGAAACAATGAGCAGTTCTTC

J gene: TRBJ1-2
D gene: -
V gene: TRBV4-3
clone size: -
CDR3 protein: CASSPRGGSNYGYTF
CDR3 DNA: TGCGCCAGCAGCCCTCGGGGGGGATCAAACTATGGCTACACCTTC